Listed below are T cell receptor beta chains from one sample, sequenced in a study of CD8 T cells in Susac syndrome. Using its own MiXCR run on the immunoSEQ multiplex PCR reads, TCRdb lists one record per CDR3 protein. The sample shows some 240,000 distinct CDR3 sequences, 90% to 97% of them seen only once. The specimen was CD4+ T cells from PBMCs. The receptor source for this set is a human donor with Susac syndrome. Both conserved end residues are part of each CDR3. The order of the fields is D gene, clone size, J gene, V gene, CDR3 protein, CDR3 DNA. A D gene is named only where the DNA matches it firmly. For some rows the clone size is stated as once, few or many, or as a class when expanded; others skip it.

TRBD2 | NA | TRBJ2-4 | TRBV7-2 | CASSLGVAGGRAKNIQYF | TGTGCCAGCAGCCTAGGTGTAGCGGGAGGAAGGGCCAAAAACATTCAGTACTTC
TRBD1 | NA | TRBJ1-5 | TRBV12-3/TRBV12-4 | CASSTRTGASNQPQHF | TGTGCCAGCAGTACCCGGACAGGGGCAAGCAATCAGCCCCAGCATTTT
NA | NA | TRBJ2-1 | TRBV11-2 | CASSARTTRYNEQFF | TGTGCCAGCAGCGCTAGAACGACGCGATACAATGAGCAGTTCTTC
NA | NA | TRBJ2-2 | TRBV13 | CASSSAYTGELFF | TGTGCCAGCAGTTCCGCATATACCGGGGAGCTGTTTTTT
NA | NA | TRBJ2-1 | TRBV3-1 | CASSQLLGNEQFF | TGTGCCAGCAGCCAACTCCTCGGCAATGAGCAGTTCTTC
TRBD1 | NA | TRBJ1-1 | TRBV6-5 | CASSYSMTGDLNTEAFF | TGTGCCAGCAGTTACTCGATGACAGGGGATTTGAACACTGAAGCTTTCTTT
NA | NA | TRBJ1-5 | TRBV6-6 | CASSFAGQPQHF | TGTGCCAGCAGTTTTGCTGGTCAGCCCCAGCATTTT
TRBD2 | once | TRBJ2-5 | TRBV20-1 | CSARALLAGGGETQYF | TGCAGTGCTAGGGCATTGCTAGCGGGAGGCGGAGAGACCCAGTACTTC
TRBD1 | NA | TRBJ2-7 | TRBV7-9 | CASSSRGTDEFAYEQYF | TGTGCCAGCAGCTCTAGAGGGACAGATGAGTTCGCCTACGAGCAGTACTTC
NA | NA | TRBJ1-3 | TRBV4-2 | CASSQATGRSGNTIYF | TGTGCCAGCAGCCAAGCAACGGGGAGGTCTGGAAACACCATATATTTT
NA | once | TRBJ2-5 | TRBV11-3 | CASSHARGRTQYF | TGTGCCAGCAGCCATGCACGGGGCCGGACCCAGTACTTC
TRBD2 | NA | TRBJ2-7 | TRBV4-2 | CASSSSSGIAYEQYF | TGTGCCAGCAGCTCCTCTAGCGGGATAGCCTACGAGCAGTACTTC
TRBD2 | NA | TRBJ2-1 | TRBV5-1 | CASSLQRGNPTEQFF | TGCGCCAGCAGCCTCCAGCGGGGTAATCCCACCGAGCAGTTCTTC
NA | NA | TRBJ1-5 | TRBV28 | CASHSGDQPQHF | TGTGCCAGCCACTCAGGGGACCAGCCCCAGCATTTT
NA | NA | TRBJ2-5 | TRBV5-1 | CASSLTGRRVETQYF | TGCGCCAGCAGCTTGACCGGGAGAAGGGTCGAGACCCAGTACTTC
TRBD2 | once | TRBJ2-7 | TRBV5-1 | CASSTLPSGSLSEQYF | TGCGCCAGCAGCACCCTCCCTAGCGGGAGTCTTTCCGAGCAGTACTTC
NA | NA | TRBJ1-1 | TRBV5-1 | CASSLVGARTEAFF | TGCGCCAGCAGCTTGGTGGGAGCGAGGACTGAAGCTTTCTTT
TRBD1 | NA | TRBJ1-2 | TRBV12-3/TRBV12-4 | CASSLGQSYGYTF | TGTGCCAGCAGTTTGGGACAGAGCTATGGCTACACCTTC
NA | NA | TRBJ1-1 | TRBV3-1 | CASSPGINTEAFF | TGTGCCAGCAGCCCAGGGATAAACACTGAAGCTTTCTTT
TRBD1 | NA | TRBJ2-6 | TRBV28 | CASRQQGARGANVLTF | TGTGCCAGCAGACAACAGGGGGCGCGGGGGGCCAACGTCCTGACTTTC
TRBD1 | NA | TRBJ1-5 | TRBV29-1 | CSVGEGAGGPQHF | TGCAGCGTTGGTGAGGGGGCGGGAGGGCCCCAGCATTTT
NA | NA | TRBJ1-5 | TRBV20-1 | CSARELTLGQPQHF | TGCAGTGCTAGAGAGCTAACCCTTGGGCAGCCCCAGCATTTT
NA | NA | TRBJ2-7 | TRBV2 | CASSERGRKNYEQYF | TGTGCCAGCAGTGAGCGGGGACGGAAAAACTACGAGCAGTACTTC
NA | NA | TRBJ2-5 | TRBV23-1 | CASNGSREETQYF | TGCGCCAGCAACGGCAGTCGGGAAGAGACCCAGTACTTC
NA | once | TRBJ2-6 | TRBV7-2 | CASSGGLQGTGANILTF | TGTGCCAGCAGCGGCGGATTACAGGGAACTGGGGCCAACATCCTGACTTTC
NA | NA | TRBJ2-3 | TRBV18 | CASIIQVNADTQYF | TGTGCCAGCATCATACAGGTGAACGCAGATACGCAGTATTTT
NA | NA | TRBJ2-5 | TRBV20-1 | CSARAGFGARGETQYF | TGCAGTGCTAGAGCGGGATTTGGAGCGAGGGGGGAGACCCAGTACTTC
NA | NA | TRBJ1-1 | TRBV30 | CAWNHGQTEAFF | TGTGCCTGGAATCATGGCCAAACTGAAGCTTTCTTT